The 5 T cell receptor beta chains in this list originate from one sample, sequenced in a study of blood T cell repertoires in COVID-19. The table came from immunoSEQ multiplex PCR; TCRdb's copy has only in-frame clones and leaves some out. The sample contains 200,000 to 250,000 clones, more than 80% of which appear only once. Specimen: peripheral blood. These receptor sequences come from an elderly woman with COVID-19, enrolled during active disease.

The chain recombines TRBV11-2 with TRBJ2-1; no clear D gene. The germline V gene encodes CDR1 SGHAT and CDR2 FQNNGV. V was shortened by 0 bases and J by 10 bases, with 16 bases between the two germline ends. The CDR3 spans 15 residues. The CDR3 is CASSLDVAGVGEQFF. CDR3 nucleotides: TGTGCCAGCAGCTTAGATGTGGCCGGAGTTGGGGAGCAGTTCTTC.

V and J are TRBV15 and TRBJ1-2, with TRBD1 matching 11 bases. The CDR3 runs 13 residues. V was clipped by 8 bases and J by 8 bases; unmatched bases: 7. Germline CDR1 and CDR2: LNHNV and YYDKDF (reference sequence). In DNA, the CDR3 is TGTGCCACCGCCCCGCGGACAGGGGGCGGCTACACCTTC. Protein product: CATAPRTGGGYTF.

This rearrangement joins TRBV2 to TRBJ1-1; D may be TRBD1 (6 bases). Germline loops: CDR1 SNHLY, CDR2 FYNNEI. V lost 4 bases, J lost 0 bases, and 12 bases lay in between. CDR3 length: 15 residues. CDR3 in amino acids: CASSGTAGMNTEAFF. The CDR3, as DNA: TGTGCCAGCAGTGGGACAGCAGGCATGAACACTGAAGCTTTCTTT.

This rearrangement joins TRBV5-1 to TRBJ1-3, with unresolved D. CDR3 size: 19 residues. The germline V gene encodes CDR1 SGHRS and CDR2 YFSETQ. V lost 0 bases, J lost 0 bases, and 19 bases lay in between. In DNA, the CDR3 is TGCGCCAGCAGCTTGGCCTTGGAGTCGCGGTCAAACTCTGGAAACACCATATATTTT. Residues: CASSLALESRSNSGNTIYF.

This clone showed up just a few times. The chain uses TRBV12-3 or TRBV12-4 and TRBJ1-2, with D perhaps matching TRBD1 (5 bases). The V gene lost 4 bases and the J gene lost 2 bases, with 8 bases spanning the gap. This CDR3 has 13 amino acids. This chain's CDR3 is CASSSDSNYGYTF. CDR3 DNA sequence: TGTGCCAGCAGTTCTGACAGCAACTATGGCTACACCTTC.